The present entry profiles one T cell receptor beta chain with its context. No antigen is known for it. Assay used: immunoSEQ multiplex PCR; TCRdb lists only in-frame clones, some missing. Found here are roughly 93,000 clones, almost 90% of them singletons; the top ten hold approximately 30%. The record originates from a study of T cell responses to AZD1222 COVID-19 vaccine. Whole-study context: Recipients boosted at about 4 weeks or about 12 weeks are pooled.

V lost 1 base and J lost 1, with 8 bases in between. The germline CDR1 and CDR2 sequences are SQVTM and ANQGSEA. The CDR3 is 13 residues long. Findings and limits, study-wide: Clonal diversity was possibly underestimated; the donors were predominantly white British and more often female. Repertoire sampling occurred only after the peak T cell response.

The chain uses TRBV29-1 and TRBJ2-7; D remains unclear. This material consisted of peripheral blood, taken on day 0 of AZD1222 vaccination. This receptor was obtained from an adult in good health. The CDR3 sequence: CSVEGALSYEQYF. The CDR3 DNA reads TGCAGCGTTGAAGGTGCTTTATCCTACGAGCAGTACTTC.